One sample yielded the 18 T cell receptor beta chains listed below, sequenced in a study of blood T cell repertoires in COVID-19. Repertoires were generated with immunoSEQ multiplex PCR, while TCRdb's copy carries only in-frame clones and drops some. The sample carries tens of thousands of clones, 80% to 90% recorded once. The sample consisted of peripheral blood. These receptors originate from a man between 60 and 75 years old with acute or convalescent COVID-19.

The table lists this clone with a count of one. J is TRBJ1-1 and V is TRBV7-9; 7 bases fit TRBD1. With V trimmed by 7 bases and J by 1 base, 9 bases remained unmatched. This CDR3 comprises 15 residues. In germline, CDR1 is SEHNR, CDR2 FQNEAQ (reference sequence). The CDR3 DNA follows: TGTGCCAGCACCCCTCAAGGGGGCGCGAACACTGAAGCTTTCTTT. This translates into CASTPQGGANTEAFF.

The gene calls are TRBV21-1 and TRBJ2-5; no DNA check was done on the table's D call, TRBD1. TRBV21-1 is noted as a pseudogene. This CDR3 has 13 residues. In DNA form, the CDR3 reads TGTGCCAGCACAAAAACAGGGGTCGAGACCCAGTACTTC. Amino acid sequence: CASTKTGVETQYF.

The rearrangement joins TRBV6-5 to TRBJ1-3, with D perhaps matching TRBD1 (6 bases). Germline-derived CDR1 and CDR2 are MNHEY and SVGAGI. V was trimmed by 7 bases and J by 1 base, leaving 11 bases between them. CDR3 length equals 14 residues. The CDR3: CASIRRGSGNTIYF. The DNA for the CDR3 is TGTGCCAGCATTCGCAGGGGATCTGGAAACACCATATATTTT.

The gene calls are TRBV12-3 or TRBV12-4 and TRBJ1-1; maybe TRBD1 (5 bases). Trimming pared 6 bases from V and 1 base from J, leaving 9 bases between. The CDR3 contains 13 residues. The CDR3 here is CASSPTGNTEAFF. The CDR3 DNA follows: TGTGCCAGCAGCCCTACAGGGAACACTGAAGCTTTCTTT.

The chain links TRBV5-1 to TRBJ2-2, with TRBD1 matching over 7 bases. J gave up 6 bases and V 3 bases, and 11 bases lay outside the gene matches. This CDR3 region has 16 residues. CDR1 is SGHRS, CDR2 YFSETQ, per germline. The CDR3 here is CASSWGSMGQSGELFF. The DNA of the CDR3 is TGCGCCAGCAGCTGGGGTTCAATGGGACAGTCCGGGGAGCTGTTTTTT.

The chain is built from TRBV5-1 and TRBJ1-1; no clear D. The CDR3 runs 13 residues. Trimming left V 4 bases short and J 0 bases short, with 7 bases between. Germline V gives CDR1 SGHRS, CDR2 YFSETQ. The CDR3 nucleotides are TGCGCCAGCAGCCAGGCATTGAACACTGAAGCTTTCTTT. Translation: CASSQALNTEAFF.

V and J are TRBV9 and TRBJ1-1; D is uncertain. The CDR3 consists of 13 residues. CDR1 and CDR2 (germline): SGDLS, YYNGEE. The V gene lost 6 bases and the J gene lost 7 bases, with 16 bases spanning the gap. The CDR3 here is CASTLWAANEAFF. The CDR3 DNA reads TGTGCCAGCACTCTCTGGGCAGCCAATGAAGCTTTCTTT.

The chain uses TRBV1 and TRBJ1-2; TRBD1 was called by the table and not checked on the DNA. TRBV1 is shown as a pseudogene. This CDR3 contains 15 residues. The CDR3 bases are TGCACCAGCAGCCAAGAATCCAGGGGCAACTATGGCTACACCTTC. Translation gives CTSSQESRGNYGYTF.

The chain carries TRBV7-9 and TRBJ1-1; no clear D. CDR3 size: 14 residues. Germline V gives CDR1 SEHNR, CDR2 FQNEAQ (reference sequence). V was shortened by 0 bases and J by 1 base, with 6 bases between the two germline ends. CDR3 loop: CASSLASGNTEAFF. In DNA, the CDR3 is TGTGCCAGCAGCTTAGCCTCCGGGAACACTGAAGCTTTCTTT. Using reference TRBV7-9 and TRBJ1-1 for the parts outside the CDR3, the full variable domain is DTGVSQNPRHKITKRGQNVTFRCDPISEHNRLYWYRQTLGQGPEFLTYFQNEAQLEKSRLLSDRFSAERPKGSFSTLEIQRTEQGDSAMYLCASSLASGNTEAFFGQGTRLTVV.

J is TRBJ1-5 and V is TRBV19, with 8 bases matching TRBD1. J gave up 1 base and V 4 bases, and 12 bases lay outside the gene matches. This CDR3 region has 18 residues. Germline CDR1 LNHDA, CDR2 SQIVND (reference sequence). The CDR3 here is CASSTRTGIGRSNQPQHF. The CDR3 coding sequence is TGTGCCAGTAGTACCCGGACAGGGATTGGTAGGAGCAATCAGCCCCAGCATTTT.

The V call is TRBV29-1, the J call TRBJ1-1; a weak D match, TRBD1 (6 bases). V shed 6 bases and J shed 2 bases, with 13 bases lying between them. Germline-derived CDR1 and CDR2 are SQVTM and ANQGSEA. The CDR3 is 13 amino acids. The CDR3 spells CSVKGQINTEAFF. As DNA, the CDR3 is TGCAGCGTAAAAGGACAGATTAACACTGAAGCTTTCTTT.

V usage is TRBV6-5 and J usage is TRBJ1-1, with TRBD1 matching over 8 bases. The CDR3 extends over 14 amino acids. Unmatched junction bases numbered 6, after V lost 5 bases and J lost 4 bases. Germline-derived CDR1 and CDR2 are MNHEY and SVGAGI. CDR3 in amino acids: CASSRQGFSTEAFF. In DNA, the CDR3 is TGTGCCAGCAGTAGACAGGGGTTTTCCACTGAAGCTTTCTTT.

The CDR3 loop is CATMDWRGYTF. In nucleotides, the CDR3 is TGTGCCACCATGGACTGGCGTGGCTACACCTTC. V and J are TRBV27 and TRBJ1-2; D not certain. Trimming shortened V by 10 bases and J by 7 bases, and 13 bases separated the two germline ends. This CDR3 is built from 11 residues. The germline gives CDR1 MNHEY, CDR2 SMNVEV (reference sequence).

The chain uses TRBV2 and TRBJ2-5, with 10 nucleotides matching TRBD1. CDR3 length equals 14 residues. CDR1 SNHLY and CDR2 FYNNEI come from the germline V gene. The V segment lost 4 bases and the J segment 4 bases; nucleotides outside the gene matches: 3. The CDR3 loop reads CASSVGQGRETQYF. The CDR3 DNA follows: TGTGCCAGCAGTGTGGGACAGGGGAGAGAGACCCAGTACTTC.

The genes are TRBV19 and TRBJ2-6; no clear D gene. The V gene lost 5 bases and the J gene lost 0 bases, with 2 bases spanning the gap. Germline CDR1 LNHDA, CDR2 SQIVND (reference sequence). CDR3 size: 13 residues. CDR3 residues: CASSRSGANVLTF. In nucleotides, the CDR3 is TGTGCCAGTAGTCGCTCTGGGGCCAACGTCCTGACTTTC.

The rearrangement uses TRBV7-9 and TRBJ1-4, with D tentatively TRBD1 (5 bases). CDR1 and CDR2 (germline): SEHNR, FQNEAQ (reference sequence). CDR3 size: 15 residues. Trimming removed 4 bases from V and 3 bases from J, with 12 bases in between. The CDR3 sequence is CASSSAGSANEKLFF. The CDR3 bases are TGTGCCAGCAGCTCCGCAGGGTCGGCTAATGAAAAACTGTTTTTT.

The CDR3 reads CASSTLQGIGNTIYF. CDR3 bases: TGTGCCAGTAGTACTCTACAGGGGATCGGAAACACCATATATTTT. V usage is TRBV19 and J usage is TRBJ1-3; 7 bases align to TRBD1. Germline CDR1 LNHDA, CDR2 SQIVND (reference sequence). Losses at the gene ends were 4 bases for V and 4 bases for J; bases not matched to a gene: 7. This CDR3 has 15 residues.

The chain carries TRBV6-5 and TRBJ1-1; 10 nucleotides align to TRBD1. The CDR3 contains 13 residues. Germline CDR1 reads MNHEY; CDR2 reads SVGAGI. V trimming: 7 bases; J trimming: 7 bases; junction bases outside the gene matches: 6. DNA for the CDR3: TGTGCCAGCATAAGACAGGGGGCGAGTGAAGCTTTCTTT. Protein sequence: CASIRQGASEAFF.